The entry below gives a single T cell receptor beta chain sequence along with its context. Data came from immunoSEQ multiplex PCR; TCRdb stores just in-frame clones and leaves some out. The sample lists fewer than 70,000 clones; roughly 89% were seen once. The data were taken from a study of OX40 agonist ivuxolimab in advanced cancers. Germline CDR1 reads SGHAT; CDR2 reads FQDESV (reference sequence). V lost 3 bases, J lost 7 bases, and 12 bases lay in between. This CDR3 region has 14 residues. This specimen was CD4+ or CD8+ T cells sorted from blood, taken in a trial of the OX40 agonist ivuxolimab. This chain uses TRBV11-1 with TRBJ2-2, with a tentative D call TRBD2 (5 bases). The TCR sequence derives from an adult with an advanced solid tumor such as melanoma, head and neck, liver or kidney cancer. This chain's CDR3 is CASSFAARGGELFF. CDR3 DNA sequence: TGTGCCAGCAGCTTCGCTGCTCGGGGCGGGGAGCTGTTTTTT.